This T cell receptor beta chain was observed in a study of cytomegalovirus exposure and HLA in healthy donors. Findings and caveats of the study: Later work associated around 18,000 TCR beta sequences with HLA alleles at 0.05 false discovery rate.

The V gene's germline CDR1 is SGHTA and CDR2 FQGNSA. The CDR3 runs 17 residues. J lost 4 bases, V lost 5 bases, and 7 bases had no gene match. PCR primers comprised 60 Vbeta and 13 Jbeta primers. In the authors' workflow: Around 10 million of the 80 million or so unique TCR beta chains counted in a later analysis were shared. Using immunoSEQ multiplex PCR, the repertoire was profiled, and TCRdb retains in-frame clones only, with some absent. V and J calls plus clone size are reproduced from that table; the DNA served to infer D and trimming. The table has roughly 170,000 clones, more than 70% seen once. With respect to this clone: Its cognate antigen is unknown.

The chain links TRBV7-2 to TRBJ2-1, with TRBD2 identical over 14 bases. The sequencing sample was made of PBMCs. This TCR came from a woman aged 45-60 years in good health and CMV-seropositive. CDR3 in amino acids: CASSGPGLAGAYNEQFF. In DNA form, the CDR3 reads TGTGCCAGCAGCGGACCGGGACTAGCGGGGGCATACAATGAGCAGTTCTTC.